The next 30 T cell receptor beta chains were all read from a single sample in a study of shared clonotypes between healthy human individuals. Data came from immunoSEQ multiplex PCR; TCRdb stores just in-frame clones and leaves some out. The sample holds roughly 2.6 million clones, roughly 92% seen once. The sequencing sample was made of naive CD4+ T cells sorted from blood. The sample's subset: CD45RA+ positively selected. The receptors were gathered from a man aged 18 to 29 in good health.

The chain employs TRBV2 and TRBJ2-1; 9 bases are a match to TRBD2. CDR1 is SNHLY, CDR2 FYNNEI, per germline. The CDR3 covers 15 residues. The J segment lost 8 bases and the V segment lost 6 bases, leaving 11 bases of the junction unmatched. The CDR3 spells CASRERGAFGHEQFF. DNA for the CDR3: TGTGCCAGCAGGGAGCGGGGGGCGTTTGGTCATGAGCAGTTCTTC.

V gene TRBV10-1 combines with J gene TRBJ2-5; the match to TRBD1 covers 7 bases. Germline lookup yields CDR1 WNHNN and CDR2 SYGVQD (reference sequence). J gave up 8 bases and V 4 bases, and 1 base lay outside the gene matches. The CDR3 is 11 residues long. This chain's CDR3 is CASSGQGTQYF. The CDR3 DNA reads as TGCGCCAGCAGTGGACAGGGTACCCAGTACTTC.

The rearrangement uses TRBV6-1 and TRBJ2-6, with D uncertain. CDR3 size: 14 residues. The germline CDR1 and CDR2 sequences are MNHNS and SASEGT. Trimming shortened V by 5 bases and J by 4 bases, and 9 bases separated the two germline ends. DNA for the CDR3: TGTGCCAGCAGTTCTACTTCGGGGGCCAACGTCCTGACTTTC. It specifies CASSSTSGANVLTF.

This chain links TRBV10-3 with TRBJ1-5; D gene ambiguous. Germline assignment: CDR1 ENHRY and CDR2 SYGVKD. The CDR3 has 15 amino acids. V was clipped by 0 bases and J by 2 bases, with 8 bases between them. This CDR3 is CAISESGNRNQPQHF. CDR3 bases: TGTGCCATCAGTGAGTCCGGGAACCGCAATCAGCCCCAGCATTTT.

About this clone itself: Different DNA sequences within this sample yield the same CDR3. V is TRBV6-6 and J is TRBJ2-3; tentatively, D is TRBD1 (6 bases). The V gene lost 4 bases and the J gene lost 0 bases, with 8 bases spanning the gap. The length of the CDR3 is 14 residues. Germline loops: CDR1 MNHNY, CDR2 SVGAGI (reference sequence). CDR3 sequence reads: CASSFGQSTDTQYF. The CDR3, as DNA: TGTGCCAGCAGTTTCGGACAGAGCACAGATACGCAGTATTTT.

The chain has TRBV5-1 and TRBJ2-7, with D perhaps TRBD1 (6 bases). Germline V gives CDR1 SGHRS, CDR2 YFSETQ. The CDR3 runs to 16 residues. The V and J ends lost 4 bases and 3 bases respectively, with 20 bases between them. DNA for the CDR3: TGCGCCAGCAGCGGAGACACAGGGTCGCTTAACTACGAGCAGTACTTC. It codes for CASSGDTGSLNYEQYF. The whole variable domain, remainder taken from reference TRBV5-1 and TRBJ2-7, is KAGVTQTPRYLIKTRGQQVTLSCSPISGHRSVSWYQQTPGQGLQFLFEYFSETQRNKGNFPGRFSGRQFSNSRSEMNVSTLELGDSALYLCASSGDTGSLNYEQYFGPGTRLTVT.

The CDR3 protein is CSVAYGTEAFF. CDR3 DNA: TGCAGCGTTGCCTACGGGACAGAAGCTTTCTTT. The V and J genes are TRBV29-1 and TRBJ1-1; a weak D match, TRBD1 (6 bases). The germline CDR1 and CDR2 sequences are SQVTM and ANQGSEA. Trimming left V 4 bases short and J 8 bases short, with 11 bases between. The CDR3 extends over 11 amino acids.

V gene TRBV10-3 combines with J gene TRBJ2-7; D is perhaps TRBD2 (5 bases). Trimming removed 10 bases from V and 3 bases from J, with 16 bases in between. Germline V CDR1 and CDR2: ENHRY, SYGVKD. CDR3 length: 13 amino acids. The DNA for the CDR3 is TGTGCCACCGCAACGAGCGGAGACTACGAGCAGTACTTC. Protein: CATATSGDYEQYF.

Comment on this clone: A read error may produce the germline difference seen at one junction end. The CDR3 sequence is CASSYRSGQCF. In nucleotides, the CDR3 is TGTGCCAGCAGTTATCGCTCCGGACAGTGCTTC. The chain is built from TRBV6-5 and TRBJ1-2, with a tentative D call TRBD1 (6 bases). The CDR3 has 11 amino acids. Germline loops: CDR1 MNHEY, CDR2 SVGAGI.

This clone was seen once. The chain has TRBV5-4 and TRBJ2-3, with 13 bases aligning to TRBD2. V lost 4 bases, J lost 6 bases, and 11 bases stayed unmatched. The germline V gene encodes CDR1 SGHNT and CDR2 YYREEE (reference sequence). The CDR3 extends over 17 amino acids. The CDR3 bases are TGTGCCAGCAGCCATAGACTAGCGGGAGGCCCCGTGGATACGCAGTATTTT. Its translation: CASSHRLAGGPVDTQYF.

The chain is built from TRBV6-5 and TRBJ1-5; TRBD1 agrees at 10 bases. Trimming at V came to 6 bases and at J to 4 bases, leaving 3 bases not matched to a gene. The CDR3 has 14 residues. Germline values: CDR1 MNHEY, CDR2 SVGAGI. The CDR3: CASRDRGGNQPQHF. The CDR3 nucleotides read TGTGCCAGCAGGGACAGGGGGGGGAATCAGCCCCAGCATTTT.

Here the CDR3 DNA reads TGTGCCAGTAGTATAGACTTGGGACAGAAGTACTCTGGGGCCAACGTCCTGACTTTC. It translates to CASSIDLGQKYSGANVLTF. The rearrangement links TRBV19 to TRBJ2-6; 7 nucleotides match TRBD1. V was pared by 0 bases and J by 0 bases, with 8 bases of the junction left unmatched. The germline gives CDR1 LNHDA, CDR2 SQIVND (reference sequence). CDR3 length: 19 amino acids.

The chain couples TRBV7-9 to TRBJ2-7; 7 positions agree with TRBD1. Germline lookup yields CDR1 SEHNR and CDR2 FQNEAQ (reference sequence). Unmatched junction bases numbered 8, after V lost 6 bases and J lost 0 bases. The CDR3 has 15 residues. The CDR3 is CASSYPQGDSYEQYF. The CDR3 region has the DNA TGTGCCAGCAGTTACCCTCAGGGGGACTCCTACGAGCAGTACTTC.

The chain employs TRBV5-4 and TRBJ2-3, with 8 bases fitting TRBD1. V lost 0 bases and J lost 7; bases outside the gene matches: 13. Germline assignment: CDR1 SGHNT and CDR2 YYREEE (reference sequence). The length of the CDR3 is 17 residues. Here the CDR3 DNA reads TGTGCCAGCAGCTTGGGGCGGGCAGGGGGCCCCTCTTATACGCAGTATTTT. Translating it yields CASSLGRAGGPSYTQYF.

V and J are TRBV30 and TRBJ1-2, with a weak D call TRBD1 (5 bases). V was pared by 3 bases and J by 2 bases, with 13 bases between. The CDR3 totals 14 residues. Germline V gives CDR1 GTSNPN, CDR2 SVGIG (reference sequence). The CDR3 sequence: CAWSYQGSNYGYTF. CDR3 DNA sequence: TGTGCCTGGAGCTATCAGGGTTCCAACTATGGCTACACCTTC.

Points on this clone: The sample holds other DNA sequences that translate to the same CDR3. This chain joins TRBV5-1 and TRBJ2-3, with 7 bases aligning to TRBD2. CDR1 is SGHRS and CDR2 is YFSETQ in the germline V gene. J lost 3 bases, V lost 4 bases, and 5 bases had no gene match. The CDR3 is 14 residues long. The CDR3 region is CASSPGGGTDTQYF. The CDR3 nucleotides read TGCGCCAGCAGCCCTGGCGGGGGAACAGATACGCAGTATTTT.

This sequence joins TRBV27 and TRBJ1-6; 9 bases line up with TRBD1. Germline V CDR1 and CDR2: MNHEY, SMNVEV (reference sequence). The junction had 2 bases not matched to a gene; V was cut back by 4 bases and J by 7 bases. This CDR3 comprises 14 residues. The CDR3 coding sequence is TGTGCCAGCAGTTCGGGACAGGGAAATTCACCCCTCCACTTT. Amino acids: CASSSGQGNSPLHF.

The chain joins TRBV11-3 to TRBJ2-2; TRBD1 is a possible D gene (6 bases). Germline assignment: CDR1 SGHNT and CDR2 YENEEA. The CDR3 has 16 residues. Trimming pared 1 base from V and 5 bases from J, leaving 14 bases between. The CDR3, as DNA: TGTGCCAGCAGCTTAGGGACCGGGACACGTACCGGGGAGCTGTTTTTT. Its protein is CASSLGTGTRTGELFF. The full variable domain, its missing parts supplied by reference TRBV11-3 and TRBJ2-2, is EAGVVQSPRYKIIEKKQPVAFWCNPISGHNTLYWYLQNLGQGPELLIRYENEEAVDDSQLPKDRFSAERLKGVDSTLKIQPAELGDSAVYLCASSLGTGTRTGELFFGEGSRLTVL.

The J gene is TRBJ2-7, the V gene TRBV20-1; no firm D call. CDR3 length: 10 amino acids. V was cut by 5 bases and J by 7 bases, with 9 bases left in between. Germline V CDR1 and CDR2: DFQATT, SNEGSKA (reference sequence). CDR3 in amino acids: CSAFRLEQYF. Here the CDR3 DNA reads TGCAGTGCTTTCCGCTTAGAGCAGTACTTC.

This clone was counted only a few times. V gene TRBV10-3 combines with J gene TRBJ1-1; 9 bases are a match to TRBD1. CDR3 length: 14 amino acids. Germline V gene lookup returns CDR1 ENHRY and CDR2 SYGVKD. The J segment lost 2 bases and the V segment lost 7 bases, leaving 5 bases of the junction unmatched. The CDR3: CAIKADRGNTEAFF. In DNA form, the CDR3 reads TGTGCCATCAAGGCGGACAGGGGAAACACTGAAGCTTTCTTT.

In regard to this clone: This CDR3 is also generated by other DNA sequences in the sample. This chain connects TRBV7-2 to TRBJ2-2; D is unclear. V was pared by 4 bases and J by 0 bases, with 9 bases between. The CDR3 has 15 residues. CDR1 and CDR2 (germline): SGHTA, FQGNSA. CDR3 sequence: CASSSGPANTGELFF. The CDR3 DNA is TGTGCCAGCAGCTCCGGCCCGGCGAACACCGGGGAGCTGTTTTTT.

A few counts support this clone. This sample includes further DNA sequences coding for the same CDR3. V is TRBV9 and J is TRBJ2-3, with 7 bases matching TRBD2. The CDR3 is 14 residues long. Per the germline V gene, CDR1 is SGDLS and CDR2 is YYNGEE. V shed 2 bases, J shed 0 bases, and the junction held 0 bases outside the gene matches. The CDR3 region is CASSVSGSTDTQYF. In DNA form, the CDR3 reads TGTGCCAGCAGCGTTAGCGGGAGCACAGATACGCAGTATTTT.

J is TRBJ1-4 and V is TRBV5-1, with TRBD1 matching 9 bases. This CDR3 has 18 amino acids. Germline V CDR1 and CDR2: SGHRS, YFSETQ. V dropped 3 bases and J dropped 4; count of bases not matched to a gene: 13. The CDR3: CASSSDRGGSAGNEKLFF. DNA of the CDR3: TGCGCCAGCAGCTCGGACAGGGGAGGATCAGCTGGTAATGAAAAACTGTTTTTT. Together with reference TRBV5-1 and TRBJ1-4, the CDR3 gives the full variable domain: KAGVTQTPRYLIKTRGQQVTLSCSPISGHRSVSWYQQTPGQGLQFLFEYFSETQRNKGNFPGRFSGRQFSNSRSEMNVSTLELGDSALYLCASSSDRGGSAGNEKLFFGSGTQLSVL.

The chain is built from TRBV6-5 and TRBJ1-2; D gene unclear. The CDR3 sequence is 15 residues long. CDR1 MNHEY and CDR2 SVGAGI come from the germline V gene. Trimming left V 0 bases short and J 1 base short, with 9 bases between. CDR3: CASSYSPSINYGYTF. DNA for the CDR3: TGTGCCAGCAGTTACTCCCCCTCGATTAACTATGGCTACACCTTC.

A word on this clone: The same CDR3 arises from other DNA sequences in this sample as well. The V call is TRBV5-1, the J call TRBJ2-3; D may be TRBD1 (5 bases). Deletions cut 0 bases from V and 3 bases from J, with 8 bases between. CDR1 SGHRS and CDR2 YFSETQ come from the germline V gene. The length of the CDR3 is 14 residues. CDR3 sequence reads: CASSLGQLTDTQYF. The DNA of the CDR3 is TGCGCCAGCAGCTTGGGACAGCTGACAGATACGCAGTATTTT.

The chain has TRBV28 and TRBJ1-6; 9 positions match TRBD1. Germline values: CDR1 MDHEN, CDR2 SYDVKM. With 2 bases clipped from V and 8 bases from J, the junction kept 4 bases outside the gene matches. This CDR3 has 15 amino acids. The CDR3 DNA sequence: TGTGCCAGCAGTTTACGGGACAGGGACCATTCACCCCTCCACTTT. Its protein product is CASSLRDRDHSPLHF.

J is TRBJ2-7 and V is TRBV15; TRBD2 is a possible D gene (6 bases). CDR1 and CDR2 from the germline V gene are LNHNV and YYDKDF (reference sequence). V shed 0 bases and J shed 4 bases, with 16 bases lying between them. The CDR3 loop spans 16 amino acids. The CDR3 DNA reads as TGTGCCACCAGCAGAGATAAAGGGGCTAGCGTTTACGAGCAGTACTTC. It translates to CATSRDKGASVYEQYF.

This chain links TRBV4-3 with TRBJ2-3, with D maybe TRBD2 (6 bases). V gave up 4 bases and J gave up 4 bases, with 12 bases separating them. The length of the CDR3 is 14 residues. CDR1 and CDR2 (germline): LGHNA, YSLEER. CDR3 DNA sequence: TGCGCCAGCAGCCCCAGGCGGGACGCAGATACGCAGTATTTT. Amino acids: CASSPRRDADTQYF.

V usage is TRBV10-3 and J usage is TRBJ1-5; D is unclear. This CDR3 has 14 residues. Between the trimmed V and J ends, which lost 4 bases and 3 bases, there was a span of 10 bases. Germline V gives CDR1 ENHRY, CDR2 SYGVKD. This chain's CDR3 is CAISVGPNNQPQHF. The CDR3 DNA sequence: TGTGCCATCAGTGTTGGGCCTAACAATCAGCCCCAGCATTTT.

This sequence joins TRBV5-8 and TRBJ2-2; 9 bases match TRBD2. Germline values: CDR1 SGHTS, CDR2 YDEGEE. CDR3 size: 16 residues. V gave up 4 bases and J gave up 4 bases; unmatched junction bases: 8. The CDR3 reads CASSRGLASLTGELFF. As DNA, the CDR3 is TGTGCCAGCAGCCGCGGACTAGCGAGCCTCACCGGGGAGCTGTTTTTT.